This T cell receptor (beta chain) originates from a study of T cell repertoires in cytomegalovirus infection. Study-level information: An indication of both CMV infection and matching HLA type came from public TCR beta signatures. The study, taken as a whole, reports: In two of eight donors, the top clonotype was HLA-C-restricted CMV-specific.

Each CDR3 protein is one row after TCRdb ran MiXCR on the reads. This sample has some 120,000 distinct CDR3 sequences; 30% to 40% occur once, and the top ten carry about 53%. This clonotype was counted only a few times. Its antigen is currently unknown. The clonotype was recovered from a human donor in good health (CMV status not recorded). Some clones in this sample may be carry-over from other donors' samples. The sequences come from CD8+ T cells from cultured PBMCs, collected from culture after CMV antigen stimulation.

The CDR3 region is CSATLWGLAADTQYF. The CDR3, as DNA: TGCAGTGCTACCCTGTGGGGGCTAGCGGCTGATACGCAGTATTTT. The J gene is TRBJ2-3, the V gene TRBV20-1; the D gene is possibly TRBD2 (7 bases). The CDR3 covers 15 residues. V lost 4 bases and J lost 6, with 20 bases in between. Germline V gives CDR1 DFQATT, CDR2 SNEGSKA (reference sequence).